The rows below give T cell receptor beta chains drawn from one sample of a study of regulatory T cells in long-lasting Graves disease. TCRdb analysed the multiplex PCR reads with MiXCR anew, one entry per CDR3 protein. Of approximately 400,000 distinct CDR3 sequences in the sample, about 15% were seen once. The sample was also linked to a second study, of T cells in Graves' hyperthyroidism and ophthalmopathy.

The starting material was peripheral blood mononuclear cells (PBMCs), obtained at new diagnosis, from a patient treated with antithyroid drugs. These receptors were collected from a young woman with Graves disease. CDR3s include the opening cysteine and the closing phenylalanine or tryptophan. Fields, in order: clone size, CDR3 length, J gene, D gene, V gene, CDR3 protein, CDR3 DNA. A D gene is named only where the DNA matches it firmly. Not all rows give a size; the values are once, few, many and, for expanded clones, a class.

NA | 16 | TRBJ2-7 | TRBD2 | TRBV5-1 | CASSLVGGRAGYEQYF | TGCGCCAGCAGCTTGGTGGGCGGGAGGGCCGGGTACGAGCAGTACTTC
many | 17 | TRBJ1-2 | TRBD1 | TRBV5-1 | CASSPDGTARGNYGYTF | TGCGCCAGCAGCCCGGACGGGACAGCCAGAGGAAACTATGGCTACACCTTC
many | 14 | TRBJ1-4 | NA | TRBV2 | CASKSQFSNEKLFF | TGTGCCAGCAAGTCGCAATTTTCTAATGAAAAACTGTTTTTT
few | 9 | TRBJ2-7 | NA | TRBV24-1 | CATSGEQYF | TGTGCCACATCAGGTGAGCAGTACTTC
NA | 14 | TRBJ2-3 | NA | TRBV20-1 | CSAISERNTDTQYF | TGCAGTGCCATATCGGAGAGAAACACAGATACGCAGTATTTT
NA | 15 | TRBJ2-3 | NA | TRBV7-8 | CASSPSGGGADTQYF | TGTGCCAGCAGCCCCAGTGGTGGAGGCGCAGATACGCAGTATTTT
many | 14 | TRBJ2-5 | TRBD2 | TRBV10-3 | CAISDSSGQETQYF | TGTGCCATCAGTGATTCTAGCGGCCAAGAGACCCAGTACTTC
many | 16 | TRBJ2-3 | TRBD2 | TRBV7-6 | CASSPRLASGEDTQYF | TGTGCCAGCAGCCCTAGACTAGCGTCAGGCGAGGATACGCAGTATTTT
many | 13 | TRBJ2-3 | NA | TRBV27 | CASSPTGADTQYF | TGTGCCAGCAGTCCCACGGGGGCAGATACGCAGTATTTT
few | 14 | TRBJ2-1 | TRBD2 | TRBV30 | CAWSVLAGGFEQFF | TGTGCCTGGAGTGTACTAGCGGGAGGGTTTGAGCAGTTCTTC
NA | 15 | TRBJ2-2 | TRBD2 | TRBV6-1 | CASTGLAGDTGELFF | TGTGCCAGCACGGGACTAGCGGGAGACACCGGGGAGCTGTTTTTT
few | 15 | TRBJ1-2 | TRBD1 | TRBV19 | CASSRAGTGNYGYTF | TGTGCCAGTAGTAGAGCCGGGACAGGGAACTATGGCTACACCTTC
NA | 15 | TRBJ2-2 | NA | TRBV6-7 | CASSLPGFCSGELFF | TGTGCCAGCAGTTTACCAGGGTTCTGTTCCGGGGAGCTGTTTTTT
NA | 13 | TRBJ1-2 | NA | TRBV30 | CAWKVAGGNGYTF | TGTGCCTGGAAGGTGGCGGGGGGCAATGGCTACACCTTC
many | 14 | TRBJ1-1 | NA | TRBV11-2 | CASSQNKRRDEAFF | TGTGCCAGCAGCCAAAACAAAAGGAGGGACGAAGCTTTCTTT
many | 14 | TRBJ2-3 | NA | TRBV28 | CASSLSGGQDTQYF | TGTGCCAGCAGTTTATCCGGAGGGCAGGATACGCAGTATTTT
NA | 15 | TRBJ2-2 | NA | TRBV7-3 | CASSEDSGARGELFF | TGTGCCAGCAGCGAAGATTCAGGGGCCCGGGGGGAGCTGTTTTTT
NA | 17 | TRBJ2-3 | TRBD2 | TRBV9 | CASSVPKVAGDADTQYF | TGTGCCAGCAGCGTACCAAAGGTAGCGGGAGATGCAGATACGCAGTATTTT
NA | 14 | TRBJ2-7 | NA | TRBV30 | CAWSDESGNGGQYF | TGTGCCTGGAGTGACGAATCAGGGAACGGTGGGCAGTACTTC
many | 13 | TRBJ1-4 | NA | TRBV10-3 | CAISREGTEKLFF | TGTGCCATCAGTCGCGAGGGGACTGAAAAACTGTTTTTT
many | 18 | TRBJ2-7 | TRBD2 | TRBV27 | CASSSRLAGGPSSYEQYF | TGTGCCAGCAGTTCGAGACTAGCGGGAGGACCCAGCTCCTACGAGCAGTACTTC